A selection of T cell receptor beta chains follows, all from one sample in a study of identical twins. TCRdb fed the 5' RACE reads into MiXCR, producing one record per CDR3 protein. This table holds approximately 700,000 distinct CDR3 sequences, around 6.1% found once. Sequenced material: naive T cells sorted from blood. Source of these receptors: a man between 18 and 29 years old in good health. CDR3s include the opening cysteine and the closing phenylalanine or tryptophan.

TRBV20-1 CSAKGTSGSQETQYF
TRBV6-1 CATQKVGAGELFF
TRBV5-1 CASSLGASRVSYNEQFF
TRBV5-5 CASSLWTDNSPLHF
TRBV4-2 CASSQDTNPSGANEQFF
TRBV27 CASSPTTSGNTDTQYF
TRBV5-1 CASSSGGTTNTGELFF
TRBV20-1 CSARDMRRSPRAFF
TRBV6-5 CASSLRTVTDTQYF
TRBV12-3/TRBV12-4 CASMTGRRETQYF
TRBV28 CASSLVNPTGSFF
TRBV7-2 CASSLGGDRDRAFF
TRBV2 CASSGVRLAGGTGELFF
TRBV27 CASGDQGQETQYF
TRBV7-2 CASSLAGGLAGPYEQYF
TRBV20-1 CSASPMGLDSYNEQFF
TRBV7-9 CASSSGQQSNTQYF
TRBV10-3 CAISEVVNTGELFF
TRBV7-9 CASSFGQAGTQYF
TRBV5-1 CASSLRTRGSYEQYF
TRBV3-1 CASSQDPWDRGSNQPQHF
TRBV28 CASSLFLRGGLGGELFF
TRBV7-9 CASSSHRDNQPQHF
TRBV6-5 CASSYSLGAYEQYF
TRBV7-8 CASTHWGKGDTQYF
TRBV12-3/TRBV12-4 CASSNVYGYTF
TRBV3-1 CASSQRRGRALNEQFF
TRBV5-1 CASSLKQGAPLLLDTEAFF
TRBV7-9 CASSYQAGNTEAFF
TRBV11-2 CASRDYRGSYNEQFF
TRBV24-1 CATSEISGSLDEQFF
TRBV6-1 CASSTGLNNSPLHF
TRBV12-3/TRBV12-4 CASSSTSHALNEQFF
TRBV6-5 CASSYPPLRGRVQETQYF
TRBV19 CASSPRRGTVNTGELFF
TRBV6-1 CASNSGTHYNSPLHF
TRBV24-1 CATSDSRISNRAAREQFF
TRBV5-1 CASSLESGHREDTQYF
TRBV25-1 CASSEQKLGRGNEKLFF
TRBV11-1 CASSSPSGTGNSGGSYEQYF
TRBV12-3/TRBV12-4 CASRSSGRGETQYF
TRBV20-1 CSASYGLNQPQHF
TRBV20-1 CSARDHQGPHRSYGYTF
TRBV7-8 CASKRDSYGYTF
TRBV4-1 CASRGQAGSYNEQFF
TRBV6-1 CASSGQMNTEAFF
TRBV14 CASSQEQLAGARGRSYNEQFF
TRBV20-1 CSARAPGLAGNEQFF
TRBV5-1 CASSEHTEYTEAFF
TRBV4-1 CASSQDFGREGTYEQYF
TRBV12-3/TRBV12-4 CASSRDSLYGYTF
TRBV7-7 CASSFSFEASSTGELFF
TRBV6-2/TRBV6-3 CASSYRAQRGTYEQYF
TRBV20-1 CSASDLEETQYF
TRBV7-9 CASSPRDRHTDTQYF
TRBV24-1 CATSDLQSGAEFF
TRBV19 CASTGLAGVNEQFF
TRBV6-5 CASSYSGPNEQFF
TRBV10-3 CAISERGLEVADTQYF